A selection of T cell receptor beta chains follows, all from one sample in a study of blood T cell repertoires in COVID-19. The data were produced by immunoSEQ multiplex PCR, yet TCRdb's version contains in-frame clones alone and is incomplete. The table records about 130,000 clones, roughly 69% of them present only once. The sample was peripheral blood. These receptors were taken from a woman in her sixties or seventies with acute or convalescent COVID-19. CDR3s include the opening cysteine and the closing phenylalanine or tryptophan. Fields, in order: clone size, D gene, J gene, V gene, CDR3 protein, CDR3 DNA. D genes are given only for firm matches. The size entry is marked missing in some rows and otherwise reads once, few, many or a size class.

size: few
D: -
J: TRBJ1-1
V: TRBV28
CDR3: CAITRDTEAFF
DNA: TGTGCTATAACCAGGGACACTGAAGCTTTCTTT

size: -
D: -
J: TRBJ1-6
V: TRBV9
CDR3: CASSGQANSPLHF
DNA: TGTGCCAGCAGCGGGCAGGCGAATTCACCCCTCCACTTT

size: few
D: TRBD2
J: TRBJ2-2
V: TRBV19
CDR3: CASSRGIGLDRTGELFF
DNA: TGTGCCAGTAGTAGGGGTATTGGACTAGATCGCACCGGGGAGCTGTTTTTT

size: once
D: -
J: TRBJ1-4
V: TRBV29-1
CDR3: CSVGHATNEKLFF
DNA: TGCAGCGTTGGTCATGCAACTAATGAAAAACTGTTTTTT

size: -
D: TRBD2
J: TRBJ2-7
V: TRBV3-1/TRBV3-2
CDR3: CASSSRGGLAYEQYF
DNA: TGTGCCAGCAGCTCCCGAGGGGGACTAGCCTACGAGCAGTACTTC

size: -
D: -
J: TRBJ2-1
V: TRBV1
CDR3: CTSSQDGTASSSYNEQFF
DNA: TGCACCAGCAGCCAAGACGGGACAGCTTCAAGCTCCTACAATGAGCAGTTCTTC

size: many
D: TRBD2
J: TRBJ2-5
V: TRBV7-2
CDR3: CASSFLAGGGEETQYF
DNA: TGTGCCAGCAGCTTCCTAGCGGGGGGCGGCGAGGAGACCCAGTACTTC

size: many
D: TRBD1
J: TRBJ1-4
V: TRBV5-6
CDR3: CASSLRGLNEKLFF
DNA: TGTGCCAGCAGCTTGAGGGGGCTTAATGAAAAACTGTTTTTT

size: -
D: TRBD2
J: TRBJ2-3
V: TRBV5-1
CDR3: CASSLVKRGGDTQYF
DNA: TGCGCCAGCAGCTTGGTGAAGCGGGGGGGAGATACGCAGTATTTT

size: few
D: TRBD1
J: TRBJ2-6
V: TRBV27
CDR3: CASSLFSDRISGANVLTF
DNA: TGTGCCAGCAGTTTATTCTCGGACAGGATATCAGGGGCCAACGTCCTGACTTTC

size: -
D: TRBD2
J: TRBJ2-2
V: TRBV9
CDR3: CASSGAGGYTGELFF
DNA: TGTGCCAGCAGCGGAGCGGGGGGTTACACCGGGGAGCTGTTTTTT

size: -
D: TRBD2
J: TRBJ2-3
V: TRBV4-1
CDR3: CASSLGLAGVTDTQYF
DNA: TGCGCCAGCAGTCTGGGACTAGCGGGAGTAACAGATACGCAGTATTTT

size: -
D: TRBD1
J: TRBJ1-6
V: TRBV6-2/TRBV6-3
CDR3: CASSAGTENSPLHF
DNA: TGTGCCAGCAGCGCCGGGACAGAAAATTCACCCCTCCACTTT

size: -
D: -
J: TRBJ1-6
V: TRBV4-3
CDR3: CASSRDIRNSPLHF
DNA: TGCGCCAGCAGCCGGGACATAAGAAATTCACCCCTCCACTTT

size: -
D: TRBD2
J: TRBJ2-1
V: TRBV4-3
CDR3: CASSQEGGGGVDEQFF
DNA: TGCGCCAGCAGCCAAGAGGGCGGCGGGGGGGTCGATGAGCAGTTCTTC

size: few
D: -
J: TRBJ1-2
V: TRBV2
CDR3: CASSQTALGYGYTF
DNA: TGTGCCAGCAGTCAGACAGCTTTGGGCTATGGCTACACCTTC

size: -
D: -
J: TRBJ1-4
V: TRBV7-2
CDR3: CASSLAGAANEKLFF
DNA: TGTGCCAGCAGCTTAGCGGGGGCAGCTAATGAAAAACTGTTTTTT

size: -
D: TRBD2
J: TRBJ2-3
V: TRBV9
CDR3: CASSASGNSDTQYF
DNA: TGTGCCAGCAGCGCTAGCGGGAACTCAGATACGCAGTATTTT

size: many
D: -
J: TRBJ2-3
V: TRBV5-3
CDR3: CARSSRTRGWTDTQYF
DNA: TGTGCCAGAAGCTCCCGCACGAGGGGGTGGACAGATACGCAGTATTTT

size: -
D: TRBD2
J: TRBJ2-5
V: TRBV18
CDR3: CASSQREGRETQYF
DNA: TGTGCCAGCTCACAGCGGGAGGGTCGGGAGACCCAGTACTTC